One and the same sample provided the 25 T cell receptor beta chains below, sequenced in a study of CD8 T cells in Susac syndrome. Random hexamers served to reverse transcribe roughly 0.45 to 1 ug RNA. MiXCR, applied by TCRdb to the immunoSEQ multiplex PCR reads, yields one record per CDR3 protein. Altogether roughly 180,000 distinct CDR3 sequences are present, approximately 95% being singletons, with the ten largest covering 0.1%. Sequencing was done on a sample of CD4+ T cells from PBMCs. These receptors all stem from a human donor in good health.

The chain combines TRBV19 with TRBJ2-1; D might be TRBD2 (6 bases). The germline V gene encodes CDR1 LNHDA and CDR2 SQIVND (reference sequence). V lost 5 bases and J lost 8, with 19 bases in between. The CDR3 is 15 amino acids. The CDR3 loop is CASSCWDCPGHEQFF. CDR3 coding DNA: TGTGCCAGTAGTTGTTGGGACTGCCCGGGGCATGAGCAGTTCTTC.

A note on this clonotype: At one end the junction does not follow the germline gene, possibly because of a read error. The chain combines TRBV7-2 with TRBJ2-1, with TRBD1 matching 8 bases. The CDR3 covers 12 residues. CDR1 and CDR2 (germline): SGHTA, FQGNSA. Here the CDR3 reads CASSFPRQGKIF. DNA for the CDR3: TGTGCCAGCAGCTTTCCAAGACAGGGGAAGATCTTC.

As DNA, the CDR3 is TGTGCCAGCAGCTTCTCGACTAGCGCCACAGATACGCAGTATTTT. It encodes CASSFSTSATDTQYF. This chain links TRBV7-9 with TRBJ2-3, with 8 positions matching TRBD2. The CDR3 sequence is 15 residues long. V lost 3 bases and J lost 2; bases outside the gene matches: 4. Germline-derived CDR1 and CDR2 are SEHNR and FQNEAQ (reference sequence).

This clonotype was observed a single time. The rearrangement links TRBV7-8 to TRBJ2-1, with 7 bases aligning to TRBD2. V dropped 5 bases and J dropped 5; count of bases not matched to a gene: 12. Per germline, CDR1 SGHVS and CDR2 FQNEAQ. The CDR3 has 16 amino acids. CDR3 residues: CASSLDSASGHNEQFF. In DNA, the CDR3 is TGTGCCAGCAGCCTAGATTCGGCTAGCGGCCACAATGAGCAGTTCTTC.

This chain uses TRBV20-1 with TRBJ2-1; D not resolved. The V gene lost 0 bases and the J gene lost 10 bases, with 10 bases spanning the gap. The germline V gene encodes CDR1 DFQATT and CDR2 SNEGSKA (reference sequence). The CDR3 totals 12 residues. CDR3 coding DNA: TGCAGTGCTAGAGATGGTACGGAAGAGCAGTTCTTC. This translates into CSARDGTEEQFF.

J is TRBJ1-2 and V is TRBV30, with unresolved D. V was clipped by 4 bases and J by 3 bases, with 12 bases between them. Per germline, CDR1 GTSNPN and CDR2 SVGIG (reference sequence). This CDR3 is built from 13 residues. The CDR3 bases are TGTGCCTGGATGATGTATGGGGACTATGGCTACACCTTC. This encodes CAWMMYGDYGYTF.

The chain uses TRBV29-1 and TRBJ2-1; TRBD1 or TRBD2 may be the D gene (5 bases each). Germline V gene lookup returns CDR1 SQVTM and CDR2 ANQGSEA. Between the trimmed V and J ends, which lost 4 bases and 0 bases, there was a span of 13 bases. The length of the CDR3 is 15 residues. The CDR3 reads CSVAGTVSSYNEQFF. The CDR3 coding sequence is TGCAGCGTTGCCGGGACGGTGAGCTCCTACAATGAGCAGTTCTTC.

This rearrangement joins TRBV15 to TRBJ2-7; D assignment may be TRBD1 or TRBD2 (6 bases each). CDR3 length: 15 amino acids. V lost 1 base and J lost 0, with 10 bases in between. In germline, CDR1 is LNHNV, CDR2 YYDKDF (reference sequence). The CDR3 nucleotides are TGTGCCACCAGCAGAGTGGGGGGCCTCTCCTACGAGCAGTACTTC. The encoded protein is CATSRVGGLSYEQYF. Full variable domain (rest looked up from reference TRBV15 and TRBJ2-7): DAMVIQNPRYQVTQFGKPVTLSCSQTLNHNVMYWYQQKSSQAPKLLFHYYDKDFNNEADTPDNFQSRRPNTSFCFLDIRSPGLGDTAMYLCATSRVGGLSYEQYFGPGTRLTVT.

This clonotype was observed a handful of times. The J gene is TRBJ1-1, the V gene TRBV29-1; the D is unclear. The CDR3 length is 12 residues. From germline, CDR1 is SQVTM and CDR2 ANQGSEA. Trimming shortened V by 7 bases and J by 0 bases, and 9 bases separated the two germline ends. CDR3 residues: CSALTVNTEAFF. CDR3 in DNA: TGCAGCGCTCTTACAGTGAACACTGAAGCTTTCTTT.

The chain is built from TRBV4-2 and TRBJ2-5; 7 positions agree with TRBD1. Losses at the gene ends were 1 base for V and 1 base for J; bases not matched to a gene: 9. CDR3 size: 17 residues. Germline V gene sequence: CDR1 LGHNA, CDR2 YNFKEQ. The CDR3 DNA reads TGTGCCAGCAGCCAAGTAGCCTCCGGGACAGCCCAAGAGACCCAGTACTTC. As protein: CASSQVASGTAQETQYF.

The genes are TRBV3-1 and TRBJ2-6; D possibly matches TRBD1 or TRBD2 (5 bases each). CDR1 and CDR2 (germline): LGHDT, YNNKEL (reference sequence). The CDR3 consists of 16 residues. Trimming cost V 4 bases and J 4 bases, with 14 bases left between them. The chain's CDR3 is CASSPRGVYGANVLTF. CDR3 sequence (DNA): TGTGCCAGCAGCCCCCGAGGGGTTTACGGGGCCAACGTCCTGACTTTC.

This chain connects TRBV19 to TRBJ2-7; D is possibly TRBD1 (5 bases). Trimming shortened V by 5 bases and J by 2 bases, and 10 bases separated the two germline ends. Germline CDR1 reads LNHDA; CDR2 reads SQIVND (reference sequence). The CDR3 is 13 residues long. CDR3 nucleotides: TGTGCCAGTAGTCGCAGGGAAGCCTACGAGCAGTACTTC. Translating it yields CASSRREAYEQYF.

The chain recombines TRBV29-1 with TRBJ1-2, with 9 bases lining up with TRBD1. Trimming at V came to 5 bases and at J to 3 bases, leaving 7 bases not matched to a gene. This CDR3 has 14 residues. Germline CDR1 is SQVTM and CDR2 is ANQGSEA. The CDR3 coding sequence is TGCAGCGTTTCCCCGGGACAGGGATACTATGGCTACACCTTC. As protein: CSVSPGQGYYGYTF.

J is TRBJ2-7 and V is TRBV6-2 or TRBV6-3; 8 positions agree with TRBD2. Germline V gene data show CDR1 as MNHEY and CDR2 as SVGEGT. The CDR3 length is 14 residues. Trimming at V came to 3 bases and at J to 3 bases, leaving 4 bases not matched to a gene. The CDR3 is CASSYSGGSYEQYF. DNA of the CDR3: TGTGCCAGCAGTTATTCGGGAGGGAGCTACGAGCAGTACTTC.

The chain joins TRBV7-9 to TRBJ2-7, with TRBD1 matching 8 bases. J lost 2 bases, V lost 7 bases, and 1 base had no gene match. Germline lookup yields CDR1 SEHNR and CDR2 FQNEAQ (reference sequence). The CDR3 has 12 residues. The chain's CDR3 is CASMDRAYEQYF. DNA for the CDR3: TGTGCCAGCATGGACAGGGCCTACGAGCAGTACTTC.

The V and J genes are TRBV7-2 and TRBJ1-5; D unresolved. CDR1 is SGHTA, CDR2 FQGNSA, per germline. V lost 2 bases and J 0 bases, leaving 5 bases between the germline ends. The CDR3 spans 14 residues. The CDR3 DNA reads TGTGCCAGCAGCTTACATCCTAGCAATCAGCCCCAGCATTTT. Its protein product is CASSLHPSNQPQHF.

The chain recombines TRBV20-1 with TRBJ2-7; TRBD2 matches 7 bases. V shed 1 base, J shed 5 bases, and the junction held 5 bases outside the gene matches. This CDR3 contains 13 residues. In germline, CDR1 is DFQATT, CDR2 SNEGSKA (reference sequence). The CDR3 coding sequence is TGCAGTGCTAGAGTCGCGGGAGTTGACGAGCAGTACTTC. Amino acids: CSARVAGVDEQYF.

The rearrangement joins TRBV29-1 to TRBJ2-7; TRBD2 aligns across 8 bases. The CDR3 length is 13 residues. After removal of 1 base from V and 6 bases from J, the junction contained 5 bases not matched to a gene. Looked up from germline, CDR1 is SQVTM and CDR2 is ANQGSEA. CDR3 coding DNA: TGCAGCGTTGAAGGTGAGCGGGAGTTCGAGCAGTACTTC. Translation gives CSVEGEREFEQYF.

The chain couples TRBV28 to TRBJ2-6; 9 bases agree with TRBD1. J was trimmed by 1 base and V by 9 bases; bases with no gene match: 16. Germline V gives CDR1 MDHEN, CDR2 SYDVKM. The CDR3 has 19 residues. In DNA form, the CDR3 reads TGTGCCAGTAGGACCCCCCCGGGACAGGGTTTGTCTGGGGCCAACGTCCTGACTTTC. It specifies CASRTPPGQGLSGANVLTF.

A single count supports this clonotype. This CDR3 reads CASRVDVTGELFF. The CDR3 nucleotides are TGTGCCAGCAGGGTTGATGTCACCGGGGAGCTGTTTTTT. This chain connects TRBV7-9 to TRBJ2-2; D gene unclear. V shed 6 bases and J shed 4 bases, with 9 bases lying between them. CDR1 and CDR2 (germline): SEHNR, FQNEAQ (reference sequence). This CDR3 spans 13 amino acids.

This clonotype was recorded once. The gene calls are TRBV29-1 and TRBJ1-2; no clear D gene. The CDR3 runs 13 residues. Trimming stripped 6 bases from V and 1 base from J, with 12 bases between. The germline V gene has CDR1 SQVTM and CDR2 ANQGSEA. The CDR3, as DNA: TGCAGCGTCCCCAGCCGCTATAACTATGGCTACACCTTC. Encoded protein: CSVPSRYNYGYTF.

The rearrangement links TRBV24-1 to TRBJ2-5; TRBD2 matches 7 bases. With 3 bases clipped from V and 5 bases from J, the junction kept 8 bases outside the gene matches. The CDR3 extends over 15 amino acids. Germline assignment: CDR1 KGHDR and CDR2 SFDVKD. The CDR3 protein is CATSDPRGGLETQYF. CDR3 sequence (DNA): TGTGCCACCAGTGATCCTCGGGGAGGGCTGGAGACCCAGTACTTC.

The rearrangement links TRBV28 to TRBJ2-5; D may match TRBD1 or TRBD2 (5 bases each). The CDR3 has 14 residues. Per the germline V gene, CDR1 is MDHEN and CDR2 is SYDVKM. The V end was cut by 3 bases, the J end by 4 bases, with 12 bases between. The chain's CDR3 is CASSFGYGGETQYF. CDR3 DNA: TGTGCCAGCAGTTTCGGGTATGGGGGAGAGACCCAGTACTTC.

The V and J genes are TRBV6-6 and TRBJ2-7; D is unresolved. Looked up from germline, CDR1 is MNHNY and CDR2 is SVGAGI (reference sequence). Trimming removed 3 bases from V and 2 bases from J, with 5 bases in between. This CDR3 has 12 residues. Written as DNA, the CDR3 is TGTGCCAGCAGTTATCGTCCCTACGAGCAGTACTTC. This translates into CASSYRPYEQYF.

The chain employs TRBV20-1 and TRBJ1-5; D perhaps matches TRBD1 (5 bases). V shed 6 bases and J shed 9 bases, with 18 bases lying between them. The CDR3 has 13 residues. Germline V lookup: CDR1 DFQATT, CDR2 SNEGSKA (reference sequence). CDR3 region: CSALSTVGVPQHF. In nucleotides, the CDR3 is TGCAGTGCCCTCTCGACAGTAGGGGTGCCCCAGCATTTT.